This is a list of T cell receptor beta chains from one sample in a study of T cells in Graves' hyperthyroidism and ophthalmopathy. Using its own MiXCR run on the multiplex PCR reads, TCRdb lists one record per CDR3 protein. Of roughly 650,000 distinct CDR3 sequences listed, more than 15% are singletons. Source material: blood. The origin of the receptors is a woman aged 40 to 49 with Graves' ophthalmopathy. CDR3s leave out the opening cysteine and the closing phenylalanine or tryptophan. Each record gives: V gene, J gene, D gene, clone size, CDR3 protein. D genes are given only for firm matches. Not all rows give a size; the values are once, few, many and, for expanded clones, a class.

TRBV7-9	TRBJ2-7	TRBD2	few	ATTSGLSYEQY
TRBV28	TRBJ1-6	-	-	ASSSIASPLH
TRBV20-1	TRBJ1-1	-	many	SARVWGGATEAF
TRBV5-1	TRBJ2-7	-	many	ASSQSFQGEQY
TRBV20-1	TRBJ2-1	TRBD2	-	SARRASGNEQF
TRBV5-1	TRBJ1-1	-	many	ASSLQTWTNTEAF
TRBV28	TRBJ2-1	-	many	ASSLEGDKDEQF
TRBV29-1	TRBJ1-2	TRBD1	few	SVRQGAGPYT
TRBV20-1	TRBJ1-2	TRBD1	-	SASGGTATYGYT
TRBV13	TRBJ2-7	TRBD2	many	ASSSSGRVNEQY
TRBV28	TRBJ2-5	TRBD2	-	ASSSGLAGAGETQY
TRBV28	TRBJ2-1	TRBD2	many	ASSRRGTSGRRNEQF
TRBV12-3/TRBV12-4	TRBJ1-6	-	many	ASSLGLAPGGSPLH
TRBV20-1	TRBJ2-3	TRBD2	many	SARDLAGTLTDTQY
TRBV12-3/TRBV12-4	TRBJ2-3	TRBD2	many	ASSRSTSNAPDTQY
TRBV11-2	TRBJ1-5	-	many	ASRAQGSNQPQH
TRBV20-1	TRBJ1-2	TRBD1	many	SASSGTEGYT
TRBV5-1	TRBJ1-2	TRBD1	-	ASRMGGQGSVKGYT